This T cell receptor beta chain derives from a study of blood T cell repertoires in COVID-19 (TCRdb year 2020). A note on the overall study: Samples covering the acute and convalescent phases of COVID-19 were provided by collaborators in the United States, Italy and Spain. The prospective study material was composed of cDNA or gDNA derived from T cells, B-cell-depleted T cells, or PBMCs. Deeply sampled blood TCRbeta repertoires from subjects exposed to, actively infected with, or recovered from COVID-19 were included in the dataset. The repertoires were released in a freely available public database intended as a resource for research on the immune response to SARS-CoV-2. The samples were drawn from the first 160 participants of the ongoing ImmuneRACE study and from more than 1,000 subjects provided by 6 global collaborators. A de-identified subject ID, COVID-19 status, age in years and sex were almost always included in the sample metadata. Where HLA class I and class II types were available, the types were taken from metadata supplied by the sample provider, not from assay-based typing.

V lost 0 bases and J lost 7 bases, and the count of bases not matched to a germline gene is 9. The germline V gene (reference sequence) gives CDR1 as MNHEY and CDR2 as SMNVEV. The CDR3 runs 16 amino acids, cysteine and phenylalanine included. This entry keeps only the CDR3 DNA: 48 bases, framed from base 1. General conclusions and limits of the study: How much clinical and demographic metadata was included differed by source and by participant, and the metadata was provided uncurated.

On this clone itself: Its antigen is not yet known. Base qualities are not recorded, but no much larger clone differs from it by a single base.

The immunoSEQ Assay, a bias-controlled multiplex PCR, was used to amplify TCRbeta CDR3 regions from genomic DNA. Under the source paper's analysis protocol: The number of nucleated cells in each sample was estimated from the amplification of reference gene primers within the assay. To quantify the absolute abundance of each unique TCRbeta CDR3 rearrangement, sequence reads were collapsed and filtered. For each sample, productive Simpson clonality was calculated by taking the square root of Simpson's diversity index across productive rearrangements. TCRdb provides this immuneACCESS table in a form limited to in-frame rearrangements. Some clones are lacking; in checked studies, under half of them reflect an unresolved V gene, and why the rest are absent is not known. V, J and clone size are taken as reported in that table, and D and trimming were inferred from the DNA itself. The sample profile shows 85,000 to 100,000 clones; 80% to 90% of them were found once. The ten top clones hold 25% to 30% of the sample.

Whole blood was collected in K2EDTA tubes by collaborating institutions according to the institutions' own protocols. For TCRbeta analysis, collaborator samples were shipped as frozen whole blood, as isolated PBMCs, or as DNA extracted from either sample type. This receptor was obtained from a man in his fifties with active or convalescent COVID-19. The chain joins TRBV27 to TRBJ2-3; 8 of the junction bases match TRBD1. The sequencing input was peripheral blood. The nucleotide sequence reads TGTGCCAGCAGTTTATCGATGAGACAGGGGAAAAATACGCAGTATTTT. Translated, it gives CASSLSMRQGKNTQYF.